These 18 T cell receptor beta chains came from one sample sequenced in a study of blood T cell repertoires in COVID-19. Profiled with immunoSEQ multiplex PCR; TCRdb holds only in-frame clones, not every one. The sample yields about 150,000 clones, about 85% seen once. Sequences were obtained from peripheral blood. The receptor source for this set is a woman aged 70 to 79 with acute or convalescent COVID-19.

This chain uses TRBV6-5 with TRBJ1-6, with D possibly being TRBD1 (5 bases). V shed 6 bases and J shed 5 bases, with 14 bases lying between them. Germline assignment: CDR1 MNHEY and CDR2 SVGAGI. CDR3 length equals 15 residues. CDR3 loop: CASRNGGANNSPLHF. Here the CDR3 DNA reads TGTGCCAGCAGGAACGGAGGGGCTAATAATTCACCCCTCCACTTT.

This chain connects TRBV6-5 to TRBJ1-2; D is perhaps TRBD1 (5 bases). CDR1 and CDR2 (germline): MNHEY, SVGAGI. Trimming pared 6 bases from V and 0 bases from J, leaving 11 bases between. This CDR3 region has 14 residues. DNA of the CDR3: TGTGCCAGCAGGGTGGGGGGGGCTAACTATGGCTACACCTTC. Its protein product is CASRVGGANYGYTF.

The chain is built from TRBV4-2 and TRBJ1-1; D not certain. Germline V lookup: CDR1 LGHNA, CDR2 YNFKEQ. The V and J ends lost 4 bases and 1 base respectively, with 10 bases between them. The CDR3 totals 14 residues. Here the CDR3 reads CASSPKRENTEAFF. The CDR3 DNA follows: TGTGCCAGCAGCCCTAAACGGGAGAACACTGAAGCTTTCTTT.

V is TRBV28 and J is TRBJ1-2, with TRBD1 matching over 8 bases. The CDR3 spans 15 residues. Per germline, CDR1 MDHEN and CDR2 SYDVKM. Germline trimming cut 10 bases from V and 8 bases from J; bases unmatched to any gene: 18. The chain's CDR3 is CAIRPPNRGAYGYTF. The CDR3 region has the DNA TGTGCCATCCGTCCCCCGAACAGGGGGGCCTACGGCTACACCTTC.

The chain links TRBV13 to TRBJ2-3, with 8 bases matching TRBD2. Germline V gene lookup returns CDR1 PRHDT and CDR2 FYEKMQ (reference sequence). The V segment lost 2 bases and the J segment 0 bases; nucleotides outside the gene matches: 1. This CDR3 is 15 amino acids long. The CDR3 DNA follows: TGTGCCAGCAGCTTAAGCGGGGGAAGCACAGATACGCAGTATTTT. Protein sequence: CASSLSGGSTDTQYF. Filled out from reference TRBV13 and TRBJ2-3, the complete variable domain reads AAGVIQSPRHLIKEKRETATLKCYPIPRHDTVYWYQQGPGQDPQFLISFYEKMQSDKGSIPDRFSAQQFSDYHSELNMSSLELGDSALYFCASSLSGGSTDTQYFGPGTRLTVL.

The chain couples TRBV27 to TRBJ2-3, with TRBD2 matching 15 bases. The V gene's germline CDR1 is MNHEY and CDR2 SMNVEV (reference sequence). The CDR3 has 17 residues. V was clipped by 4 bases and J by 4 bases; unmatched bases: 6. This chain's CDR3 is CASSSRTSGGASDTQYF. Here the CDR3 DNA reads TGTGCCAGCAGTTCCCGGACTAGCGGGGGGGCCTCAGATACGCAGTATTTT.

The rearrangement uses TRBV19 and TRBJ1-3; TRBD1 might be the D (6 bases). Germline lookup yields CDR1 LNHDA and CDR2 SQIVND (reference sequence). Trimming pared 3 bases from V and 1 base from J, leaving 16 bases between. This CDR3 has 17 amino acids. The CDR3 reads CASSILGGQRSGNTIYF. The CDR3 region has the DNA TGTGCCAGTAGTATTTTGGGCGGACAGCGGTCTGGAAACACCATATATTTT.

V usage is TRBV29-1 and J usage is TRBJ2-3; D may be TRBD1 (5 bases). The CDR3 spans 13 residues. Between the trimmed V and J ends, which lost 0 bases and 2 bases, there was a span of 6 bases. Germline V gives CDR1 SQVTM, CDR2 ANQGSEA. CDR3 DNA sequence: TGCAGCGTTGAAGAGACAGCCACAGATACGCAGTATTTT. It yields the protein CSVEETATDTQYF.

The V call is TRBV7-9, the J call TRBJ1-1, with D uncertain. The germline V gene encodes CDR1 SEHNR and CDR2 FQNEAQ (reference sequence). The CDR3 contains 15 residues. Trimming removed 4 bases at V and 0 bases at J, with 12 bases between. This CDR3 is CASSSLAGVNTEAFF. The CDR3 DNA sequence: TGTGCCAGCAGCTCCTTGGCCGGGGTGAACACTGAAGCTTTCTTT.

This clone was detected only once. The chain has TRBV5-5 and TRBJ1-2; 7 bases agree with TRBD1. V was clipped by 4 bases and J by 5 bases; unmatched bases: 8. CDR1 and CDR2 (germline): SGHKS, YYEKEE (reference sequence). The CDR3 has 14 residues. CDR3 in amino acids: CASSPATGLYGYTF. The CDR3 nucleotides are TGTGCCAGCAGCCCGGCGACAGGGCTATATGGCTACACCTTC.

The chain combines TRBV28 with TRBJ2-3, with TRBD2 identical over 11 bases. The CDR3 has 13 amino acids. The trim removed 2 bases at V and 15 bases at J, leaving 7 bases unmatched. Looked up from germline, CDR1 is MDHEN and CDR2 is SYDVKM. CDR3 coding DNA: TGTGCCAGCAGTTTACCCGCACTAGCGGGGGCATATTTT. It specifies CASSLPALAGAYF. Variable domain in full (rest from reference TRBV28 and TRBJ2-3): DVKVTQSSRYLVKRTGEKVFLECVQDMDHENMFWYRQDPGLGLRLIYFSYDVKMKEKGDIPEGYSVSREKKERFSLILESASTNQTSMYLCASSLPALAGAYFGPGTRLTVL.

This clone was counted only a few times. The chain links TRBV7-9 to TRBJ2-1, with a weak D call TRBD2 (5 bases). Germline CDR1 is SEHNR and CDR2 is FQNEAQ (reference sequence). CDR3 size: 13 residues. Trimming pared 5 bases from V and 0 bases from J, leaving 5 bases between. Here the CDR3 DNA reads TGTGCCAGCAGCCGGGACTCCTACAATGAGCAGTTCTTC. This gives the protein CASSRDSYNEQFF.

The rearrangement joins TRBV6-2 or TRBV6-3 to TRBJ1-5, with 10 positions matching TRBD1. V lost 5 bases and J lost 1; bases outside the gene matches: 8. Germline V gene lookup returns CDR1 MNHEY and CDR2 SVGEGT. The CDR3 contains 17 residues. The CDR3: CASSGDRGKRSNQPQHF. DNA for the CDR3: TGTGCCAGCAGTGGGGACAGGGGAAAGAGGAGCAATCAGCCCCAGCATTTT.

This chain connects TRBV18 to TRBJ2-3; TRBD1 agrees at 8 bases. CDR1 and CDR2 (germline): KGHSH, LQKENI. After removal of 6 bases from V and 2 bases from J, the junction contained 13 bases not matched to a gene. The CDR3 is 17 residues long. The CDR3 here is CASSDQGDRTSTDTQYF. The CDR3 DNA sequence: TGTGCCAGCTCCGACCAAGGGGACAGGACATCCACAGATACGCAGTATTTT.

The sample holds a few counts of this clone. The chain joins TRBV12-5 to TRBJ2-1; 10 bases align to TRBD1. V shed 1 base and J 2 bases; nucleotides not matched to a gene: 2. CDR1 is LGHNT and CDR2 is FRNRAP in the germline V gene. The CDR3 covers 16 residues. The CDR3 sequence: CASGLGGTGAYNEQFF. The CDR3 bases are TGTGCTAGTGGTTTGGGTGGGACAGGGGCCTACAATGAGCAGTTCTTC.

The chain employs TRBV19 and TRBJ1-6; 8 nucleotides line up with TRBD1. V shed 8 bases and J 10 bases; nucleotides not matched to a gene: 7. The CDR3 is 13 amino acids. Germline V gene lookup returns CDR1 LNHDA and CDR2 SQIVND (reference sequence). The CDR3 DNA reads TGTGCCAGTCGATGGACAGGGAAGTCACCCCTCCACTTT. This codes for CASRWTGKSPLHF.

This sequence joins TRBV6-5 and TRBJ1-6, with 7 bases aligning to TRBD1. V shed 5 bases and J 7 bases; nucleotides not matched to a gene: 5. The CDR3 is 14 residues long. The V gene's germline CDR1 is MNHEY and CDR2 SVGAGI. The CDR3 DNA is TGTGCCAGCAGTACACAGGGGCGAAATTCACCCCTCCACTTT. Its protein product is CASSTQGRNSPLHF.

This chain uses TRBV4-3 with TRBJ2-7; 7 bases align to TRBD1. The CDR3 extends over 16 amino acids. CDR1 LGHNA and CDR2 YSLEER come from the germline V gene. V shed 0 bases, J shed 0 bases, and the junction held 5 bases outside the gene matches. The CDR3 sequence: CASSQDPGQRSYEQYF. The CDR3, as DNA: TGCGCCAGCAGCCAAGACCCGGGACAGCGCTCCTACGAGCAGTACTTC.